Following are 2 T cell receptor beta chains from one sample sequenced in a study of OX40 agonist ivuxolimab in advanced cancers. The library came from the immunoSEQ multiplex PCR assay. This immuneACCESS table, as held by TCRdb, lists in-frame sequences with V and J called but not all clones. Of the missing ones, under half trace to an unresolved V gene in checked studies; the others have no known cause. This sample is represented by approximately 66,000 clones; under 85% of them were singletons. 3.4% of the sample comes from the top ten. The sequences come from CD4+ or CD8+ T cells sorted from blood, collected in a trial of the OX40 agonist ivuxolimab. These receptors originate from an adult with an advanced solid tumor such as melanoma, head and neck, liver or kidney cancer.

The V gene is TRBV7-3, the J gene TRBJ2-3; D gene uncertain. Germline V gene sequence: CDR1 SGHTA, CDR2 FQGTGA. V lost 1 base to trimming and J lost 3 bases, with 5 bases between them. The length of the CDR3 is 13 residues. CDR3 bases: TGTGCCAGCAGCTTAAAGGGTACAGATACGCAGTATTTT. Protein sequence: CASSLKGTDTQYF.

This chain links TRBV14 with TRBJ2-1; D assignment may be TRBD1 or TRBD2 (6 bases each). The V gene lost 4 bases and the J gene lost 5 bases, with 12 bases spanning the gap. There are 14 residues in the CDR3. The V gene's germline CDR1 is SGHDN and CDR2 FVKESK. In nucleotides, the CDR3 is TGTGCCAGCAGCCCGCTCGGGGGCAACAATGAGCAGTTCTTC. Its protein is CASSPLGGNNEQFF.